The rows below give T cell receptor beta chains drawn from one sample of a study of T cell responses to AZD1222 COVID-19 vaccine. Method: immunoSEQ multiplex PCR; TCRdb's copy keeps in-frame clones and lacks some. Altogether 130,000 or so clones are present, 80% to 90% being singletons, with the ten largest covering roughly a quarter. The material sequenced was peripheral blood, taken 28 days after the second AZD1222 dose. Receptor source: an adult who received the AZD1222 COVID-19 vaccine. Each CDR3 is given without its conserved first and last residue.

TRBV3-1/TRBV3-2	TRBJ2-1	ASTPGSGGAWNEQF
TRBV3-1/TRBV3-2	TRBJ1-1	ASSQGDTEAF
TRBV10-1	TRBJ2-7	ASSGTSYEQY
TRBV5-6	TRBJ2-3	ASSLIASGQY
TRBV24-1	TRBJ2-7	ATSEPGQGRNEQY
TRBV6-4	TRBJ1-5	ASSDLGKNQPQH
TRBV7-4	TRBJ1-5	ASSPGGGRTQPQH
TRBV7-2	TRBJ1-1	ASRTGGRAF
TRBV7-2	TRBJ1-2	ASRLWAQNYGYT
TRBV28	TRBJ2-5	ASSFPGLAGVETQY
TRBV5-1	TRBJ1-2	ASSLGQINYGYT
TRBV2	TRBJ1-5	ASSSGEQGLHQPQH
TRBV12-3/TRBV12-4	TRBJ2-1	ASSSVGKQF
TRBV6-5	TRBJ2-4	ASSSVPNIQY
TRBV27	TRBJ2-1	ASSPYGTSGGEQF
TRBV15	TRBJ2-2	ATSRQNTGELF
TRBV3-1/TRBV3-2	TRBJ2-1	ASSPGEGGPYNEQF
TRBV5-4	TRBJ2-1	ASSLGGNEQF
TRBV2	TRBJ1-5	ASSVPKSVGRLDNQPQH
TRBV19	TRBJ1-6	ASSIDWADRLNSPLH
TRBV29-1	TRBJ2-2	SASGFLNTGELF
TRBV6-5	TRBJ1-5	ASSYQPEGQPQH
TRBV5-1	TRBJ1-5	ASSFEGLANQPQH
TRBV28	TRBJ1-3	ASGGGAAGNTIY
TRBV3-1/TRBV3-2	TRBJ1-3	ASSQASPGNTIY
TRBV7-6	TRBJ2-1	ASSLGGSGQGKVRKQF
TRBV16	TRBJ1-1	ASSQKKGVRNTEAF
TRBV29-1	TRBJ1-4	SVEVPDPQQGQEKLF
TRBV5-8	TRBJ2-7	ASNLGGGGSYEQY
TRBV6-4	TRBJ1-2	ASPFQATARGLNYGYT
TRBV4-3	TRBJ2-7	ASSQSYRAATYEQY
TRBV4-3	TRBJ2-3	ASSQDQRTDTQY
TRBV5-1	TRBJ2-2	ASGGQGLLTGELF
TRBV7-2	TRBJ1-1	ASSEGVYAQAF
TRBV7-3	TRBJ1-1	ASSPDTRSGAF
TRBV9	TRBJ1-2	ASSVAGQVLNGYT
TRBV27	TRBJ2-7	ASSLGQGTYEQY
TRBV2	TRBJ1-1	ASSPRQGPNTEAF
TRBV18	TRBJ2-1	ASSPRLAGGLNEQF
TRBV15	TRBJ1-1	ATSSSTGNTEAF
TRBV28	TRBJ1-2	ASSLWRRVGHNYGYT
TRBV5-6	TRBJ2-7	ASSLGGASNEQY
TRBV4-1	TRBJ1-2	ASSQGSGQGPYGYT
TRBV7-6	TRBJ2-5	ASSMLGTQY
TRBV5-1	TRBJ2-1	ASSFNGDGEQF
TRBV7-6	TRBJ2-7	ASSLGDREQY
TRBV7-2	TRBJ1-2	ASSLILIENKNYGYT
TRBV7-2	TRBJ1-5	ASSMRQGWGNQPQH
TRBV11-2	TRBJ1-6	ASSYSGTGNSPLH
TRBV7-3	TRBJ2-7	ASSSGTTEQY
TRBV28	TRBJ2-7	ASSLSRGISYEQY